This TCR beta chain was recorded in a study of blood T cell repertoires in COVID-19 (dated by TCRdb to 2020 to 2022). Regarding the research as a whole: The collaborator samples originated in the United States, Italy and Spain and spanned the acute and convalescent phases of COVID-19. Samples were obtained from the ongoing ImmuneRACE study (first 160 participants) and from over 1,000 subjects provided by 6 global collaborators. Where HLA class I and class II types were available, the types were taken from metadata supplied by the sample provider, not from assay-based typing. Subjects who had been exposed to COVID-19, were actively infected with it, or had recovered from it provided the deeply sampled blood TCRbeta repertoires that made up the dataset. The repertoires were made available in a free public database intended to serve as a resource for research on the immune response to SARS-CoV-2. The prospective study material was composed of cDNA or gDNA derived from T cells, B-cell-depleted T cells, or PBMCs. Nearly every sample came with metadata listing a de-identified subject ID, COVID-19 status, age in years and sex. The full study reports these points: How much clinical and demographic metadata was included differed by source and by participant, and the metadata was provided uncurated.

Details on this clone: The specificity of this receptor is unknown. Per-base qualities were not stored, and no clone one base away is much larger.

TCRbeta CDR3 regions were amplified from genomic DNA using the immunoSEQ Assay, a bias-controlled multiplex PCR. Per the authors' processing: Within the assay, amplification of reference gene primers was used to estimate how many nucleated cells each sample contained. To quantify the absolute abundance of each unique TCRbeta CDR3 rearrangement, sequence reads were collapsed and filtered. For each sample, productive Simpson clonality was calculated as the square root of Simpson's diversity index across productive rearrangements. Drawn from immuneACCESS, this table holds only the in-frame rearrangements with V and J called that TCRdb kept. Clones are partly lost; checked studies trace under half to an unresolved V gene and leave the rest unexplained. V, J and clone size were drawn from that table, and D and trimming were deduced from the DNA. A total of 50,000 to 60,000 clones appear in this sample, roughly nine tenths of them only once. The leading ten clones occupy about 1.5% of the sample.

The collaborating institutions used their own protocols to collect whole blood in K2EDTA tubes. Collaborator samples were shipped for TCRbeta analysis as frozen whole blood, isolated PBMCs, or DNA extracted from either sample type. V is pared back by 3 bases and J by 0 bases, with 9 bases lying between the germline termini. The CDR3 contains 15 residues, cysteine and phenylalanine counted. Only the CDR3 part of the read is kept: 45 bases, read in frame from the first base. The germline V gene (reference sequence) specifies LNHDA as CDR1 and SQIVND as CDR2. Sequencing input: peripheral blood. The rearranged chain carries TRBV19 and TRBJ1-3; no D gene is confidently identified. The receptor was derived from a man in his 60s with acute or convalescent COVID-19. DNA sequence: TGTGCCAGTAGTATGAGGCAGAGCTCTGGAAACACCATATATTTT. Translated, this is CASSMRQSSGNTIYF.